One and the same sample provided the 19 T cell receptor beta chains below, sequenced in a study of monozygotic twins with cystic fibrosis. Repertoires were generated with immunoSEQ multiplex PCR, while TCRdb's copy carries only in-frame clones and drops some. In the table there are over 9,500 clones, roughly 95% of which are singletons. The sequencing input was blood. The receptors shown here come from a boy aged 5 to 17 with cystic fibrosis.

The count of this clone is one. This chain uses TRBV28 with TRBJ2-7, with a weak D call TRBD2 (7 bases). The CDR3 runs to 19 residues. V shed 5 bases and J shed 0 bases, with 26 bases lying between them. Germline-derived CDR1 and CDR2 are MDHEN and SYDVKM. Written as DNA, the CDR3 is TGTGCCAGCAGTCCCCTTGGGGGGGCCAGGATAAAGGGCTCCTACGAGCAGTACTTC. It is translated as CASSPLGGARIKGSYEQYF.

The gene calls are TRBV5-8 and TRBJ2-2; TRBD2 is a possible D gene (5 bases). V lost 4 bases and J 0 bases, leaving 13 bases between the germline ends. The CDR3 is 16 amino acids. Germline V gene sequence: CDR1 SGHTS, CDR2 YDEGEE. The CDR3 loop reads CASSRGRPTNTGELFF. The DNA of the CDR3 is TGTGCCAGCAGCCGAGGGCGGCCAACGAACACCGGGGAGCTGTTTTTT. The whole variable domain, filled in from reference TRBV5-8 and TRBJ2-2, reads EAGVTQSPTHLIKTRGQQATLRCSPISGHTSVYWYQQALGLGLQFLLWYDEGEERNRGNFPPRFSGRQFPNYSSELNVNALELEDSALYLCASSRGRPTNTGELFFGEGSRLTVL.

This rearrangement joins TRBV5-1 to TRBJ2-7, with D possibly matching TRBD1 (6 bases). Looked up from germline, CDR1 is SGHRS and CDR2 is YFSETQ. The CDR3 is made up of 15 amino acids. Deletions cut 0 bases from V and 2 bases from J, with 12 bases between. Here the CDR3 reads CASSLEAGETYEQYF. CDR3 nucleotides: TGCGCCAGCAGCTTGGAAGCAGGGGAGACCTACGAGCAGTACTTC.

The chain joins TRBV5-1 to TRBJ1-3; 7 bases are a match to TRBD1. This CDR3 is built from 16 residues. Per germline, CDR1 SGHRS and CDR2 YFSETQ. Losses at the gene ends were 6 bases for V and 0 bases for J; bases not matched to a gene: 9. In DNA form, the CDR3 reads TGCGCCAGCACCAGGGGGACGGGTAGCTCTGGAAACACCATATATTTT. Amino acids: CASTRGTGSSGNTIYF.

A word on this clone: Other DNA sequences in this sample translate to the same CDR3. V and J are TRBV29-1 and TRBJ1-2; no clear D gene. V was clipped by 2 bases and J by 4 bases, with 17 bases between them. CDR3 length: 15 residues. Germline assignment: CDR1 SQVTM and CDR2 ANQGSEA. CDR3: CSVELLAGSFYGYTF. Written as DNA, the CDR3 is TGCAGCGTTGAATTGCTGGCGGGGAGCTTCTATGGCTACACCTTC.

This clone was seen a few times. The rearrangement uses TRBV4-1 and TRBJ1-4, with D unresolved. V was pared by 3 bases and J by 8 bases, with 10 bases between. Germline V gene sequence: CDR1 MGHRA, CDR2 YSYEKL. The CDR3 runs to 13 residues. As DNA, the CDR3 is TGCGCCAGCAGCCAGCCCTTCACGGAAAAACTGTTTTTT. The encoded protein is CASSQPFTEKLFF.

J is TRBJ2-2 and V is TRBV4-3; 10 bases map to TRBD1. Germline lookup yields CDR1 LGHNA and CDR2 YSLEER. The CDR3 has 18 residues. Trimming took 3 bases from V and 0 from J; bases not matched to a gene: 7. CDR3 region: CASSHHLDRGPNTGELFF. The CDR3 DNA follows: TGCGCCAGCAGCCACCACCTCGACAGGGGGCCGAACACCGGGGAGCTGTTTTTT.

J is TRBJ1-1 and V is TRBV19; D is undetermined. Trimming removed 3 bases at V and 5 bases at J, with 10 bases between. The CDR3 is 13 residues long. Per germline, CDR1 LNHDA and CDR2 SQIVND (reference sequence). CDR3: CASSMERRTEAFF. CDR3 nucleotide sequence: TGTGCCAGTAGTATGGAAAGAAGGACTGAAGCTTTCTTT. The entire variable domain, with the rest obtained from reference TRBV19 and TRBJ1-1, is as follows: DGGITQSPKYLFRKEGQNVTLSCEQNLNHDAMYWYRQDPGQGLRLIYYSQIVNDFQKGDIAEGYSVSREKKESFPLTVTSAQKNPTAFYLCASSMERRTEAFFGQGTRLTVV.

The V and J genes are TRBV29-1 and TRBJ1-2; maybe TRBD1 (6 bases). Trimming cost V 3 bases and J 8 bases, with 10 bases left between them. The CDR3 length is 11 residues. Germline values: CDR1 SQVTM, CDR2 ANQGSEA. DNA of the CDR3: TGCAGCGTTGAGTCAGGGGCCGGCTACACCTTC. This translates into CSVESGAGYTF.

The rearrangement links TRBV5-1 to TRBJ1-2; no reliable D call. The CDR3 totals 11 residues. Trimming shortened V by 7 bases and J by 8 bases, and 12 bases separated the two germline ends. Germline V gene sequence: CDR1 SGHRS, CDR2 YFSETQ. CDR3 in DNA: TGCGCCAGCGGTACCGAGATGGGCTACACCTTC. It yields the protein CASGTEMGYTF.

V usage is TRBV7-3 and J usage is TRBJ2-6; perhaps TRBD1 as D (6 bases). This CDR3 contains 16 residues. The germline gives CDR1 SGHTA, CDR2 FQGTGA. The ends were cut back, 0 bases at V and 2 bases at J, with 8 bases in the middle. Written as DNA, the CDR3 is TGTGCCAGCAGCTTAACAGGGGGACCTGGGGCCAACGTCCTGACTTTC. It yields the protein CASSLTGGPGANVLTF.

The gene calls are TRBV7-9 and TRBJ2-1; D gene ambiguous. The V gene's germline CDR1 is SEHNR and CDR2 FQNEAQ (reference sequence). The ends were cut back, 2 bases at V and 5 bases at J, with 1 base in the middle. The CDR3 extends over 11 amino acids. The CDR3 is CASSLHNEQFF. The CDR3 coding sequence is TGTGCCAGCAGCTTACACAATGAGCAGTTCTTC. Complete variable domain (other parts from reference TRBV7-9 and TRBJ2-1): DTGVSQNPRHKITKRGQNVTFRCDPISEHNRLYWYRQTLGQGPEFLTYFQNEAQLEKSRLLSDRFSAERPKGSFSTLEIQRTEQGDSAMYLCASSLHNEQFFGPGTRLTVL.

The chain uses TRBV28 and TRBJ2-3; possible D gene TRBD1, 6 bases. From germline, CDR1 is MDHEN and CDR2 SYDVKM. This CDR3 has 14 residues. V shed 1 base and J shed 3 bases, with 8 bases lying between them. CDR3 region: CASSLYQGTDTQYF. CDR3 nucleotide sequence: TGTGCCAGCAGTTTATATCAGGGGACAGATACGCAGTATTTT.

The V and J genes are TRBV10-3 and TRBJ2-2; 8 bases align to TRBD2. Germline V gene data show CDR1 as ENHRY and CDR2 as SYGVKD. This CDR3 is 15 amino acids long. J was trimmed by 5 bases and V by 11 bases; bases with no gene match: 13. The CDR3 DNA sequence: TGTGCCCCCCCTGTTTGTCAGCGGGAGACCGGGGAGCTGTTTTTT. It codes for CAPPVCQRETGELFF.

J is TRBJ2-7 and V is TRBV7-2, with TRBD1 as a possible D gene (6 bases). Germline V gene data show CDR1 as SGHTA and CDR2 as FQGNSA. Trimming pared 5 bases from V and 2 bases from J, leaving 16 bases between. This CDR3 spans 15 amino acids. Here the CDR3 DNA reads TGTGCCAGCAGCCGGGTCTGGGACATCACCTACGAGCAGTACTTC. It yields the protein CASSRVWDITYEQYF. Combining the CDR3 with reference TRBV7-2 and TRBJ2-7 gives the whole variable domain GAGVSQSPSNKVTEKGKDVELRCDPISGHTALYWYRQSLGQGLEFLIYFQGNSAPDKSGLPSDRFSAERTGGSVSTLTIQRTQQEDSAVYLCASSRVWDITYEQYFGPGTRLTVT.

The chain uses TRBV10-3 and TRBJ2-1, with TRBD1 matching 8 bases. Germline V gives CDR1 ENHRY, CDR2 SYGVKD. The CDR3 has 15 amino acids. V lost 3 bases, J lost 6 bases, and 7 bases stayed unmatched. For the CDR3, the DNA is TGTGCCATCAGTGATTCCACCCAGGGGGCCAATGAGCAGTTCTTC. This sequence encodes CAISDSTQGANEQFF.

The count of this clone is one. CDR3 residues: CASIGGYTQYF. CDR3 DNA sequence: TGTGCCAGTATTGGGGGATATACCCAGTACTTC. The chain has TRBV27 and TRBJ2-5; D is perhaps TRBD1 or TRBD2 (5 bases each). Trimming cost V 9 bases and J 8 bases, with 13 bases left between them. Germline V CDR1 and CDR2: MNHEY, SMNVEV (reference sequence). The CDR3 length is 11 residues.

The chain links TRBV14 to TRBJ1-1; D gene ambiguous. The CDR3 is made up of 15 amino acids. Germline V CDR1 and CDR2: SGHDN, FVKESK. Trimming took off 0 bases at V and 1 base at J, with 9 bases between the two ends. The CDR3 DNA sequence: TGTGCCAGCAGCCAAGATCGACTGCGGAACACTGAAGCTTTCTTT. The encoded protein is CASSQDRLRNTEAFF. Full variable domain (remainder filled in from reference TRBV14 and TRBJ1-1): EAGVTQFPSHSVIEKGQTVTLRCDPISGHDNLYWYRRVMGKEIKFLLHFVKESKQDESGMPNNRFLAERTGGTYSTLKVQPAELEDSGVYFCASSQDRLRNTEAFFGQGTRLTVV.

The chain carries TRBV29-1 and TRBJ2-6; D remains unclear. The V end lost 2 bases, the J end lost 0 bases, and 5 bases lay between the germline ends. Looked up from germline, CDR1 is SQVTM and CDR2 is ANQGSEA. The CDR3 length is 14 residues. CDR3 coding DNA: TGCAGCGTTGAAAGCTTCTCTGGGGCCAACGTCCTGACTTTC. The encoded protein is CSVESFSGANVLTF. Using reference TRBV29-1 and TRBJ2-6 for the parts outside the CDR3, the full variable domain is SAVISQKPSRDICQRGTSLTIQCQVDSQVTMMFWYRQQPGQSLTLIATANQGSEATYESGFVIDKFPISRPNLTFSTLTVSNMSPEDSSIYLCSVESFSGANVLTFGAGSRLTVL.